The next 26 T cell receptor beta chains were all read from a single sample in a study of cytomegalovirus exposure and HLA in healthy donors. Use of 60 Vbeta and 13 Jbeta primers characterized the PCR. Data came from immunoSEQ multiplex PCR; TCRdb stores just in-frame clones and leaves some out. The repertoire consists of about 160,000 clones, with 84% occurring once and the leading ten covering approximately 2%. The source material was PBMCs. The origin of the receptors is a man in his late teens or twenties in good health and CMV-seronegative.

In DNA, the CDR3 is TGTGCCAGCAGTTACCTGCGACAGGGGACAAGGGAGCAGTTCTTC. This gives the protein CASSYLRQGTREQFF. V is TRBV6-6 and J is TRBJ2-1; 8 positions agree with TRBD1. CDR1 and CDR2 (germline): MNHNY, SVGAGI (reference sequence). Trimming removed 2 bases from V and 10 bases from J; junction bases left unmatched: 10. The length of the CDR3 is 15 residues.

The chain combines TRBV5-6 with TRBJ2-2; 8 positions agree with TRBD2. J gave up 3 bases and V 3 bases, and 10 bases lay outside the gene matches. This CDR3 is 17 amino acids long. Per the germline V gene, CDR1 is SGHDT and CDR2 is YYEEEE. The CDR3 nucleotides are TGTGCCAGCAGCTCTGGAGCGGGAGTTTTTGACACCGGGGAGCTGTTTTTT. Encoded protein: CASSSGAGVFDTGELFF.

J is TRBJ1-4 and V is TRBV5-5; 7 positions agree with TRBD1. The germline gives CDR1 SGHKS, CDR2 YYEKEE (reference sequence). This CDR3 has 15 amino acids. V lost 3 bases to trimming and J lost 4 bases; unmatched junction nucleotides: 6. CDR3 nucleotide sequence: TGTGCCAGCAGCTCTTACAGGGGAGGTAATGAAAAACTGTTTTTT. Translation: CASSSYRGGNEKLFF.

This chain links TRBV6-6 with TRBJ2-7; a possible D gene is TRBD1 (6 bases). V was trimmed by 6 bases and J by 5 bases, leaving 17 bases between them. This CDR3 has 14 amino acids. The germline gives CDR1 MNHNY, CDR2 SVGAGI (reference sequence). CDR3 nucleotides: TGTGCCAGCAGAGGAGACCGGGACACCGACGAGCAGTACTTC. The encoded protein is CASRGDRDTDEQYF.

The chain links TRBV4-1 to TRBJ2-7; 7 nucleotides match TRBD1. The length of the CDR3 is 15 residues. Germline V gene lookup returns CDR1 MGHRA and CDR2 YSYEKL. V was clipped by 2 bases and J by 4 bases; unmatched bases: 8. The CDR3 nucleotides are TGCGCCAGCAGCCAAATAGACAGGGATCGGTACGAGCAGTACTTC. This codes for CASSQIDRDRYEQYF.

The chain combines TRBV28 with TRBJ2-7, with 10 nucleotides matching TRBD1. Looked up from germline, CDR1 is MDHEN and CDR2 is SYDVKM. The ends lost 4 bases at V and 5 bases at J; junction bases unmatched: 5. The length of the CDR3 is 14 residues. The CDR3 DNA follows: TGTGCCAGCAGTTCCCGGGACAGGGGTCACGAGCAGTACTTC. It codes for CASSSRDRGHEQYF.

V and J are TRBV4-1 and TRBJ1-1; D gene ambiguous. V gave up 1 base and J gave up 1 base, with 7 bases separating them. Germline V gene lookup returns CDR1 MGHRA and CDR2 YSYEKL. The CDR3 covers 14 residues. The CDR3 region is CASSQVGTNTEAFF. The CDR3 DNA is TGCGCCAGCAGCCAAGTTGGCACGAACACTGAAGCTTTCTTT.

The V gene is TRBV6-1, the J gene TRBJ1-4, with a tentative D call TRBD1 (6 bases). V was pared by 6 bases and J by 0 bases, with 11 bases between. The V gene's germline CDR1 is MNHNS and CDR2 SASEGT. This CDR3 is built from 15 residues. This CDR3 is CASSGQSATNEKLFF. The CDR3 DNA follows: TGTGCCAGCAGCGGACAGAGTGCAACTAATGAAAAACTGTTTTTT.

The rearrangement links TRBV28 to TRBJ2-7, with 9 bases that match TRBD2. V lost 6 bases and J lost 7; bases outside the gene matches: 13. Germline V gene lookup returns CDR1 MDHEN and CDR2 SYDVKM. This CDR3 is 15 amino acids long. CDR3 amino acids: CASRWREGLRGEQYF. Written as DNA, the CDR3 is TGTGCCAGCAGATGGCGGGAGGGCCTGAGGGGAGAGCAGTACTTC.

The chain has TRBV2 and TRBJ2-7, with D hard to call. This CDR3 has 10 amino acids. CDR1 SNHLY and CDR2 FYNNEI come from the germline V gene. Trimming took 7 bases from V and 7 from J, leaving 8 bases between them. The CDR3 nucleotides are TGTGCCAGCATGGTCGGGGAGCAGTACTTC. Residues: CASMVGEQYF.

The rearrangement uses TRBV7-2 and TRBJ2-5; the D gene is possibly TRBD2 (5 bases). Near its end, the DNA agrees better with TRBJ2-7, so the J call may be wrong. The length of the CDR3 is 12 residues. Germline loops: CDR1 SGHTA, CDR2 FQGNSA. The CDR3 spells CASSPAGHEQYF. CDR3 nucleotides: TGTGCCAGCAGCCCCGCGGGCCACGAGCAGTACTTC.

The chain couples TRBV7-2 to TRBJ2-2; D perhaps matches TRBD2 (5 bases). Trimming pared 5 bases from V and 4 bases from J, leaving 11 bases between. This CDR3 comprises 14 residues. Germline values: CDR1 SGHTA, CDR2 FQGNSA. The CDR3 DNA reads TGTGCCAGCAGCCGCCGAGAGGGCACCGGGGAGCTGTTTTTT. Translated: CASSRREGTGELFF.

This chain uses TRBV7-9 with TRBJ1-3; a possible D gene is TRBD1 (6 bases). This CDR3 region has 14 residues. CDR1 is SEHNR and CDR2 is FQNEAQ in the germline V gene (reference sequence). Trimming pared 5 bases from V and 1 base from J, leaving 9 bases between. The CDR3 DNA is TGTGCCAGCAGCCCCGACAGGTCTGGAAACACCATATATTTT. Amino acids: CASSPDRSGNTIYF.

This rearrangement joins TRBV9 to TRBJ2-3; 8 nucleotides agree with TRBD2. This CDR3 is 14 amino acids long. With 3 bases clipped from V and 6 bases from J, the junction kept 6 bases outside the gene matches. CDR1 SGDLS and CDR2 YYNGEE come from the germline V gene. CDR3 sequence: CASSELAAPDTQYF. CDR3 nucleotide sequence: TGTGCCAGCAGCGAACTAGCGGCCCCGGATACGCAGTATTTT. Full variable domain (remainder filled in from reference TRBV9 and TRBJ2-3): DSGVTQTPKHLITATGQRVTLRCSPRSGDLSVYWYQQSLDQGLQFLIQYYNGEERAKGNILERFSAQQFPDLHSELNLSSLELGDSALYFCASSELAAPDTQYFGPGTRLTVL.

The J gene is TRBJ1-5, the V gene TRBV7-2, with D possibly matching TRBD1 (6 bases). Germline V gene sequence: CDR1 SGHTA, CDR2 FQGNSA. Trimming cost V 1 base and J 1 base, with 11 bases left between them. There are 16 residues in the CDR3. This CDR3 reads CASSLDAGASNQPQHF. As DNA, the CDR3 is TGTGCCAGCAGCTTAGACGCAGGGGCGAGCAATCAGCCCCAGCATTTT.

This clone was counted only a few times. The chain has TRBV5-6 and TRBJ2-1; no reliable D call. V shed 5 bases and J shed 8 bases, with 8 bases lying between them. The CDR3 is 11 amino acids. From germline, CDR1 is SGHDT and CDR2 YYEEEE. The CDR3 loop reads CASRAVYEQFF. The CDR3 DNA is TGTGCCAGCAGGGCAGTTTATGAGCAGTTCTTC.

The V call is TRBV6-5, the J call TRBJ1-4; no definite D call. This CDR3 contains 15 residues. Trimming removed 0 bases from V and 0 bases from J, with 5 bases in between. Germline CDR1 reads MNHEY; CDR2 reads SVGAGI. The CDR3 DNA reads TGTGCCAGCAGTTACTCGAGCACAACTAATGAAAAACTGTTTTTT. Its translation: CASSYSSTTNEKLFF.

The chain recombines TRBV28 with TRBJ2-7; D perhaps matches TRBD2 (6 bases). CDR1 and CDR2 from the germline V gene are MDHEN and SYDVKM. Trimming pared 6 bases from V and 2 bases from J, leaving 8 bases between. The CDR3 sequence is 12 residues long. The CDR3 spells CASSTGAYEQYF. Written as DNA, the CDR3 is TGTGCCAGCAGCACGGGAGCCTACGAGCAGTACTTC.

The chain recombines TRBV5-1 with TRBJ1-1; possibly TRBD1 for D (5 bases). Trimming left V 4 bases short and J 5 bases short, with 18 bases between. The CDR3 sequence is 15 residues long. From germline, CDR1 is SGHRS and CDR2 YFSETQ. CDR3 residues: CASSAGVGRETEAFF. DNA for the CDR3: TGCGCCAGCAGCGCGGGGGTGGGCCGTGAGACTGAAGCTTTCTTT.

As DNA, the CDR3 is TGCGCCAGCAGCTTGATAAGCGGGAGCTCCTACAATGAGCAGTTCTTC. It yields the protein CASSLISGSSYNEQFF. The V gene is TRBV5-1, the J gene TRBJ2-1; 8 positions match TRBD2. CDR3 length: 16 residues. Germline CDR1 is SGHRS and CDR2 is YFSETQ. The V segment lost 1 base and the J segment 0 bases; nucleotides outside the gene matches: 3. Filled out from reference TRBV5-1 and TRBJ2-1, the complete variable domain reads KAGVTQTPRYLIKTRGQQVTLSCSPISGHRSVSWYQQTPGQGLQFLFEYFSETQRNKGNFPGRFSGRQFSNSRSEMNVSTLELGDSALYLCASSLISGSSYNEQFFGPGTRLTVL.

This chain uses TRBV19 with TRBJ2-2; 7 bases fit TRBD2. The CDR3 contains 16 residues. J gave up 5 bases and V 4 bases, and 10 bases lay outside the gene matches. CDR1 LNHDA and CDR2 SQIVND come from the germline V gene (reference sequence). The DNA of the CDR3 is TGTGCCAGTAGTAGGCGGCGGGGGATTAGGACCGGGGAGCTGTTTTTT. Translated: CASSRRRGIRTGELFF.

The V call is TRBV5-4, the J call TRBJ1-1; TRBD1 is a possible D gene (6 bases). CDR3 length: 15 amino acids. The ends were cut back, 5 bases at V and 1 base at J, with 15 bases in the middle. Germline-derived CDR1 and CDR2 are SGHNT and YYREEE (reference sequence). The CDR3 is CASRLPGTPNTEAFF. The CDR3 DNA is TGTGCCAGCAGGTTGCCCGGGACACCGAACACTGAAGCTTTCTTT.

V usage is TRBV28 and J usage is TRBJ2-3; 14 bases are a match to TRBD2. CDR3 length: 17 residues. CDR1 and CDR2 from the germline V gene are MDHEN and SYDVKM. V lost 4 bases, J lost 3 bases, and 6 bases stayed unmatched. DNA for the CDR3: TGTGCCAGCAGTTCTCAAGGACTAGCGGGAGGTACAGATACGCAGTATTTT. This translates into CASSSQGLAGGTDTQYF.

J is TRBJ2-3 and V is TRBV4-1; 9 nucleotides match TRBD1. This CDR3 has 15 amino acids. With 4 bases clipped from V and 5 bases from J, the junction kept 7 bases outside the gene matches. CDR1 is MGHRA, CDR2 YSYEKL, per germline. CDR3 sequence reads: CASSPPGTGIDTQYF. The CDR3 DNA follows: TGCGCCAGCAGCCCGCCCGGGACAGGGATAGATACGCAGTATTTT.

The V gene is TRBV4-1, the J gene TRBJ2-7; 9 bases match TRBD1. The CDR3 contains 16 residues. Losses at the gene ends were 0 bases for V and 4 bases for J; bases not matched to a gene: 7. CDR1 MGHRA and CDR2 YSYEKL come from the germline V gene. The CDR3 here is CASSQDAPGTGYEQYF. DNA for the CDR3: TGCGCCAGCAGCCAAGACGCCCCCGGGACAGGGTACGAGCAGTACTTC.

This sequence joins TRBV19 and TRBJ2-5; D is perhaps TRBD2 (5 bases). The CDR3 sequence is 12 residues long. V was clipped by 9 bases and J by 3 bases, with 11 bases between them. Germline values: CDR1 LNHDA, CDR2 SQIVND (reference sequence). CDR3 coding DNA: TGTGCCAGAAGGTCCGGGGAAGAGACCCAGTACTTC. Amino acids: CARRSGEETQYF.